This T cell receptor (beta chain) came from a study of vaccination effects on CD4 cells after COVID-19. The data were produced by immunoSEQ multiplex PCR, yet TCRdb's version contains in-frame clones alone and is incomplete. The table lists tens of thousands of clones, around 72% of them singletons. In the case of this clone: Its specificity is unknown.

Study-level results: Only 1 of 255 vaccine-induced clones from healthy vaccinees cross-reacted with common cold coronaviruses.

The CDR3 contains 13 residues. Trimming took off 0 bases at V and 13 bases at J, with 14 bases between the two ends. The germline gives CDR1 SGHNT, CDR2 YENEEA. The ViraFEST assay expanded antigen-specific CD4+ T cells with viral peptide pools before sequencing. Researchers isolated CD4+ T cells once approximately 10 days of culture had elapsed. People in the vaccine group had not been infected with SARS-CoV-2 before, and their nucleocapsid antibodies were negative. Half the medium was replaced with IL-2 medium on days 3 and 7. Sequencing used CD4+ T cells from PBMCs cultured with HCoV-OC43 spike peptides, obtained before COVID-19 vaccination. Subset reported: HCoV-OC43 spike overlapping peptide pool stimulation. The sequence derives from a human donor who received a COVID-19 vaccine. The genes are TRBV11-3 and TRBJ2-3; D remains unclear. The DNA for the CDR3 is TGTGCCAGCAGCTTAGATCCGAGCAGCCGAGAGTATTTT. Amino acids: CASSLDPSSREYF.